This T cell receptor (beta chain) was sequenced during a study of cytomegalovirus exposure and HLA in healthy donors. This PCR relied on a set of 60 Vbeta primers and 13 Jbeta primers. Sequenced by immunoSEQ multiplex PCR; TCRdb stores in-frame clones only, minus some. The data hold about 110,000 clones, with approximately 86% observed a single time. A note on this clone: Its antigen is undetermined.

The CDR3 consists of 15 residues. Germline loops: CDR1 SGHRS, CDR2 YFSETQ. Trimming left V 4 bases short and J 10 bases short, with 22 bases between. Findings and limits, study-wide: Altogether, 164 TCR beta chains were recorded as cytomegalovirus-associated. An ancestry cluster, one associated with Asian ancestry, reportedly showed fewer N-insertions than the roughly 670-donor mean in a later analysis. Later examination showed HLA-associated TCR beta chains had greater clonal expansion than equally common others. Previous analysis showed most TCR beta V segments were productive about 87% or about 30% of the time.

This receptor was taken from a man in his forties or fifties in good health and CMV-seronegative. Sequencing was carried out using PBMCs. This rearrangement joins TRBV5-1 to TRBJ2-3; perhaps TRBD2 as D (6 bases). For the CDR3, the DNA is TGCGCCAGCAGCCTAACGGGACTCGGAGCTAGGGCGCAGTATTTT. Its translation is CASSLTGLGARAQYF. Together with reference TRBV5-1 and TRBJ2-3, the CDR3 gives the full variable domain: KAGVTQTPRYLIKTRGQQVTLSCSPISGHRSVSWYQQTPGQGLQFLFEYFSETQRNKGNFPGRFSGRQFSNSRSEMNVSTLELGDSALYLCASSLTGLGARAQYFGPGTRLTVL.